These 18 T cell receptor beta chains were all obtained from the same sample, sequenced in a study of read filtering for tumor transcriptome and immune sequencing. From about 400 ng of RNA, a library with molecular barcoded alpha/delta and beta/gamma adaptors was made. TCRdb independently ran MiXCR on the reads; one entry per CDR3 protein. The sample consists of approximately 41,000 distinct CDR3 sequences, under 15% of them appearing once. Material for sequencing was a population of CD138-negative cells sorted from bone marrow. The source of these receptors is a donor at least 40 years old with multiple myeloma.

This clonotype was recorded at least ten times. J is TRBJ1-1 and V is TRBV29-1; D might be TRBD1 (6 bases). With 3 bases removed from V and 5 bases from J, the gap between germline ends came to 10 bases. The germline V gene has CDR1 SQVTM and CDR2 ANQGSEA. This CDR3 comprises 12 residues. This CDR3 is CSVDEGGTEAFF. The CDR3 DNA sequence: TGCAGCGTTGATGAGGGGGGAACTGAAGCTTTCTTT.

A remark on this clonotype: This may arise from a read error, as a much more abundant clone is one base away. The chain is built from TRBV20-1 and TRBJ2-7; D is unclear. Germline V gene data show CDR1 as DFQATT and CDR2 as SNEGSKA (reference sequence). This CDR3 has 13 amino acids. The CDR3 region is CSARAGRSYERYF. CDR3 nucleotides: TGCAGTGCTAGAGCGGGCCGCTCCTACGAGCGGTACTTC.

Ten or more counts support this clonotype. The chain uses TRBV29-1 and TRBJ2-1; TRBD2 is a possible D gene (5 bases). Germline CDR1 is SQVTM and CDR2 is ANQGSEA. V gave up 3 bases and J gave up 7 bases, with 16 bases separating them. This CDR3 spans 14 amino acids. CDR3 sequence (DNA): TGCAGCGTTGAGTGGGCTAGCCAAATAAATGAGCAGTTCTTC. It specifies CSVEWASQINEQFF.

This clonotype was counted many times. The chain is built from TRBV5-5 and TRBJ2-5; TRBD1 matches 10 bases. V shed 4 bases, J shed 2 bases, and the junction held 5 bases outside the gene matches. CDR3 length equals 15 residues. Germline CDR1 is SGHKS and CDR2 is YYEKEE (reference sequence). The CDR3 region has the DNA TGTGCCAGCAGCACCCCGGACAGGGGGCAAGAGACCCAGTACTTC. Protein sequence: CASSTPDRGQETQYF.

This clonotype was seen ten or more times. J is TRBJ2-3 and V is TRBV27; 8 bases match TRBD2. CDR1 is MNHEY, CDR2 SMNVEV, per germline (reference sequence). Unmatched junction bases numbered 4, after V lost 0 bases and J lost 2 bases. There are 16 residues in the CDR3. CDR3 sequence (DNA): TGTGCCAGCAGTTTATCCAGCGGGAGAGCCACAGATACGCAGTATTTT. It yields the protein CASSLSSGRATDTQYF.

This clonotype was detected many times. The chain is built from TRBV20-1 and TRBJ2-1, with TRBD2 matching 8 bases. The germline gives CDR1 DFQATT, CDR2 SNEGSKA (reference sequence). This CDR3 is 14 amino acids long. V dropped 2 bases and J dropped 8; count of bases not matched to a gene: 8. The CDR3 DNA reads TGCAGTGCTAGACCGGGACTAGATTTGTATGAGCAGTTCTTC. Its protein is CSARPGLDLYEQFF.

The rearrangement uses TRBV12-3 or TRBV12-4 and TRBJ2-7; 7 bases are a match to TRBD1. The CDR3 loop spans 14 amino acids. V lost 9 bases, J lost 2 bases, and 10 bases stayed unmatched. In DNA form, the CDR3 reads TGTGCCAGTAATTCGAGGGACAGAGCCTACGAGCAGTACTTC. It specifies CASNSRDRAYEQYF.

This clonotype came up many times. No conserved phenylalanine or tryptophan ends this CDR3, so it is likely a read error. This chain uses TRBV14 with TRBJ2-1; D is uncertain. The CDR3 runs 14 residues. The V gene lost 1 base and the J gene lost 2 bases, with 6 bases spanning the gap. Germline V lookup: CDR1 SGHDN, CDR2 FVKESK. The CDR3 region is CASSQGAAYNEQFS. DNA for the CDR3: TGTGCCAGCAGCCAAGGCGCAGCCTACAATGAGCAGTTCTCC.

At least ten counts were recorded for this clonotype. The chain employs TRBV29-1 and TRBJ2-5; D perhaps matches TRBD1 (7 bases). CDR3 size: 13 residues. The V end was cut by 6 bases, the J end by 1 base, with 12 bases between. Germline CDR1 and CDR2: SQVTM and ANQGSEA. The CDR3 coding sequence is TGCAGCGTCGACAGGGACTTCCAAGAGACCCAGTACTTC. Encoded protein: CSVDRDFQETQYF.

As regards this clonotype: A much larger clone sits a single nucleotide away, making a read error possible. V gene TRBV5-1 combines with J gene TRBJ2-3; D is unclear. The J call may not be correct, given that the DNA end is closer to TRBJ1-5. The CDR3 totals 14 residues. Germline V gives CDR1 SGHRS, CDR2 YFSETQ. The CDR3, as DNA: TGCGCCAGCAGCCCTTCCCCAGGCACAGATACGCAGCATTTT. This gives the protein CASSPSPGTDTQHF.

A note on this clonotype: Given a much more abundant clone one base away, this may be a read error. The CDR3, as DNA: TGTGCCGGCAGCTTGGGACAGGGGACCTTGAGCTCCTACAATGAGCAGTTCTTC. It encodes CAGSLGQGTLSSYNEQFF. The chain uses TRBV9 and TRBJ2-1, with 10 nucleotides matching TRBD1. The CDR3 is 18 amino acids. CDR1 is SGDLS and CDR2 is YYNGEE in the germline V gene. Based on the CDR3 plus reference TRBV9 and TRBJ2-1, the full variable domain is DSGVTQTPKHLITATGQRVTLRCSPRSGDLSVYWYQQSLDQGLQFLIQYYNGEERAKGNILERFSAQQFPDLHSELNLSSLELGDSALYFCAGSLGQGTLSSYNEQFFGPGTRLTVL.

This clonotype was seen at least ten times. The chain links TRBV20-1 to TRBJ2-5; possibly TRBD2 for D (6 bases). This CDR3 has 14 amino acids. Germline V gene data show CDR1 as DFQATT and CDR2 as SNEGSKA (reference sequence). With 7 bases removed from V and 2 bases from J, the gap between germline ends came to 17 bases. The CDR3 loop reads CSGPEAGKQETQYF. The CDR3 DNA reads as TGCAGTGGCCCGGAGGCGGGGAAGCAAGAGACCCAGTACTTC.

This clonotype has ten or more counts. The V call is TRBV5-6, the J call TRBJ2-1, with 12 bases fitting TRBD2. The germline gives CDR1 SGHDT, CDR2 YYEEEE. Losses at the gene ends were 4 bases for V and 5 bases for J; bases not matched to a gene: 4. This CDR3 comprises 15 residues. CDR3 protein: CASSRTSGINNEQFF. The CDR3 bases are TGTGCCAGCAGCAGGACTAGCGGGATCAACAATGAGCAGTTCTTC.

About this clonotype itself: The junction shows a germline mismatch at one end, possibly a read error. This chain connects TRBV7-6 to TRBJ1-6; TRBD1 matches 10 bases. CDR3 length equals 15 residues. CDR1 is SGHVS and CDR2 is FNYEAQ in the germline V gene. CDR3 region: CASSVAGTGDSPLHF. The CDR3, as DNA: TGTGCCAGCAGCGTAGCCGGGACAGGGGATTCACCCCTCCACTTT.

This clonotype was recorded a few times. This chain links TRBV21-1 with TRBJ2-7; the table gives TRBD1 as D, unverified against the DNA. TRBV21-1 is flagged as a pseudogene. The CDR3 consists of 19 residues. The CDR3 nucleotides are TGTGCCAGCAGCCCCCCGGGACAGGGGGCGCATGTGTTTACCTACGAGCAGTACTTC. It specifies CASSPPGQGAHVFTYEQYF.

At least ten counts were recorded for this clonotype. J is TRBJ2-5 and V is TRBV7-9; D ambiguous. The CDR3 has 14 residues. Trimming took off 4 bases at V and 12 bases at J, with 21 bases between the two ends. Germline V gene data show CDR1 as SEHNR and CDR2 as FQNEAQ (reference sequence). The CDR3 here is CASSSSPDQRRKYF. CDR3 sequence (DNA): TGTGCCAGCAGCTCTTCACCCGACCAACGTCGCAAGTACTTC.

This clonotype was seen more than once but under ten times. The genes are TRBV24-1 and TRBJ2-6; 8 bases line up with TRBD1. J was trimmed by 1 base and V by 2 bases; bases with no gene match: 6. The V gene's germline CDR1 is KGHDR and CDR2 SFDVKD. This CDR3 is 18 amino acids long. CDR3 loop: CATSDSGTGESGANVLTF. CDR3 sequence (DNA): TGTGCCACCAGTGATTCCGGGACAGGAGAATCTGGGGCCAACGTCCTGACTTTC.

This clonotype was detected many times. This chain joins TRBV5-1 and TRBJ1-5; D is unresolved. Germline V CDR1 and CDR2: SGHRS, YFSETQ. V was cut by 3 bases and J by 5 bases, with 9 bases left in between. CDR3 length: 13 residues. CDR3: CASSSTIDQPQHF. The DNA of the CDR3 is TGCGCCAGCAGCTCGACGATCGATCAGCCCCAGCATTTT.